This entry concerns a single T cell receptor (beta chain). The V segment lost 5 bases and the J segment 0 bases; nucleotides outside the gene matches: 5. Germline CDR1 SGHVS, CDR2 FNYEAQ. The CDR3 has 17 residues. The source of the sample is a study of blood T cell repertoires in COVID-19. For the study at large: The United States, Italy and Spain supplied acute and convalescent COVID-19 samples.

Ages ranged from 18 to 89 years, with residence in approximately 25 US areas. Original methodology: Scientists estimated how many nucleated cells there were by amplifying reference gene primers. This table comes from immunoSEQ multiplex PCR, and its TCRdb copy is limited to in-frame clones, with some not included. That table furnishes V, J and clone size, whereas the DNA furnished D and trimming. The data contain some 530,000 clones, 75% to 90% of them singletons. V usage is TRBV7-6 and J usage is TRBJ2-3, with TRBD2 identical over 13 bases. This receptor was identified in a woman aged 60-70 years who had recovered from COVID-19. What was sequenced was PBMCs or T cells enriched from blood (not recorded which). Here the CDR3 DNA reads TGTGCCAGCAGCAGGGGACTAGCGGGGATTAGCACAGATACGCAGTATTTT. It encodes CASSRGLAGISTDTQYF.